This TCR beta chain stems from a study of cytomegalovirus exposure and HLA in healthy donors (dated by TCRdb to 2015 to 2018). In the study overall: According to an earlier analysis of around 600 of the donors, 150 million to 200 million T cells yielded roughly 110 million unique TCR beta sequences and roughly 280 Gb of sequence data. Roughly 320 gigabases of sequencing data and 70 million to 95 million unique TCR sequences made up an early release that covered fewer than 650 HLA-typed donors. Of the approximately 400 genotyped donors, approximately 81% were placed in the genetic ancestry cluster associated with self-reported Caucasian donors. The aim of the study was to test whether cataloging public T cell receptors could identify signatures of past pathogen exposure. The T cell repertoires of several hundred subjects were profiled by immunosequencing and related to cytomegalovirus serostatus. Besides the first cohort of under 700 subjects, a separate validation cohort made up of 120 different subjects was used. High-throughput TCR immunosequencing, statistical association of individual TCRs with disease status, and machine learning were combined to predict cytomegalovirus infection status. A later analysis re-analyzed previously published TCR beta repertoires from 550 to 700 donors and added high-resolution HLA genotyping to study TCR occurrence patterns. Rather than drawing on any new phenotypic data, the later analysis identified candidate immune exposures from TCR beta sequences and the way those sequences occurred across donors. In an earlier analysis of roughly 600 of the donors, high-throughput TCR beta sequencing was used to judge whether each TCR beta V gene segment behaved as functional or pseudogenic. Donor age, sex, ethnicity and CMV serostatus were compiled together with the repertoire data. A later genetic analysis used genome-wide SNP genotypes for about 55% of the 666 donors, treating that subset as a discovery cohort. Every discovery cohort repertoire had been produced on one sequencing platform. Both class I and class II loci were covered by HLA typing, at four-digit resolution. Typing coverage differed by locus: A, B, C, DRB1 and DQB1 were typed in about 620-630 donors, DQA1 in 500 to 550, DPA1 in nearly 610, and DPB1 in approximately 450. Four or five DR-DQ haplotypes were handled as single units for association and clustering because linkage in the cohort was strong. Across about 370 genotyped donors of the cohort, an average of roughly 200,000 unique TCR beta nucleotide sequences per donor were sequenced, and approximately 17% of those sequences were non-productive.

Broader findings and caveats from the paper: Three of the identified cytomegalovirus-associated TCR beta chains were confirmed in vitro to be specific for cytomegalovirus antigens. A further reported finding was that TCR beta sequences accurately predicted the HLA-A and HLA-B alleles for most subjects in the first cohort. The cohort was sequenced for TCR beta chains only, and without alpha or paired-chain data the features that could be detected were limited. Sequencing depth was assumed to be roughly uniform across donors in the presence/absence analyses, though that assumption may not hold. In a later analysis, several top co-occurrence clusters were reported to appear linked to parvovirus B19, influenza, CMV and Epstein-Barr virus. Most TCR sequences were seen in very few donors, while some public TCRs were found in many individuals. Compared with equally common non-associated chains, HLA-associated TCR beta chains in a later analysis were more clonally expanded and had lower generation probabilities. In a later genetic analysis, a missense DCLRE1C variant was associated with V-gene and J-gene trimming of TCR beta chains, and the association was replicated in an independent cohort. According to a later analysis, TCR association rates differed among HLA loci, with DRB1 alleles showing the most associated TCRs and HLA-C alleles showing the fewest. A later genetic analysis reported fewer N-insertions in productive TCRs among donors in an Asian-associated ancestry cluster than the roughly 640-donor mean. A total of fewer than 200 TCR beta chains were listed by the study as associated with cytomegalovirus. Because counts were too low, more than 15 rarely observed V segments, including chromosome 9 orphons, were excluded from the earlier analysis of several hundred of the donors. The authors suggested that the approach could potentially be extended to other disease states and immunological phenotypes. In an earlier analysis of fewer than 700 of the donors, most TCR beta V segments appeared in productive rearrangements about 87% or about 30% of the time, broadly matching IMGT annotations. In a later analysis, some 18,000 TCR beta sequences were associated with specific HLA alleles at a false discovery rate of 0.05. According to a later analysis, most CMV-associated TCR beta chains appeared to be HLA-restricted, and the HLA associations seemed to be driven largely by CMV exposure. Immune exposure information for the cohort was limited to CMV serostatus. Strong co-occurrence of HLA alleles, especially DR and DQ, made assigning TCR associations to individual alleles difficult. The classifier was reported to diagnose cytomegalovirus status with high specificity and sensitivity in both the original cohort and the validation cohort. A cluster of highly shared sequence variants was judged likely to represent a technical artifact of the sequencing pipeline. Linkage disequilibrium might explain the correlated functional status among segregating V segments, but an unknown experimental factor could not be ruled out. Because HLA typing was unavailable for some donors at each locus, only the typed subset was used in association tests.

Library construction relied on the immunoSEQ multiplex PCR assay. The multiplex PCR relied on a mix of 60 forward primers for TCR Vbeta segments and 13 reverse primers for TCR Jbeta segments. The CDR3 region of rearranged TCR beta genes was amplified from genomic DNA by a multiplex PCR assay. On the Illumina HiSeq System, the amplified TCR beta libraries were sequenced as 87-base-pair reads. Per the source publication's procedure: A later analysis counted 75 million to 100 million unique TCR beta chains across the 650 to 800 repertoires, and approximately 11 million of these chains were shared by at least two donors. Raw reads were error-corrected and collapsed into unique sequences by a nearest-neighbor algorithm in which closely related sequences were merged to remove PCR and sequencing errors. Alignment of CDR3 sequences to IMGT reference sequences was used to assign V, D and J gene segments. For a sequence to be retained, at least a six-nucleotide match to both a V gene segment and a J gene segment was required. A rearrangement was called productive if the CDR3 had no stop codons and remained in frame with V and J, and every other rearrangement was called non-productive. CDR3 was defined according to IMGT convention as the region running from the second conserved V-encoded cysteine to the conserved J-encoded phenylalanine. In an earlier analysis of around 600 of the donors, sequences lacking an unambiguous match to a single V gene segment were excluded. In an earlier analysis of roughly 600 of the donors, a V segment was called functional when productive rearrangements were above 56.7%, and segregating when the standard deviation between donors exceeded 5%. A statistical classification framework was built to diagnose cytomegalovirus status from the catalog of TCR beta chain sequences. In a later analysis, V and J genes were assigned by comparing TCR nucleotide sequences against IMGT/GENE-DB human TR gene sequences. The TCRdist pipeline was used in a later analysis to assign CDR3 sequences and most-parsimonious VDJ recombination scenarios. In a later analysis, each TCR beta chain was defined by its CDR3 amino acid sequence together with its V-gene family, and reads without a unique V-gene family were excluded. To address suspected cross-contamination and a sequencing artifact, a later analysis removed 592 highly shared, low-generation-probability nucleotide sequences. In a later analysis, a clonal expansion index was calculated for each public chain from normalized within-repertoire ranks of inferred template counts. In a later analysis, generation probabilities were computed using a VDJ recombination model fitted to out-of-frame rearrangements, and the results were checked against IGoR. A later analysis scored TCR-TCR, TCR-HLA and TCR-CMV co-occurrence with hypergeometric tests, applying a repertoire-size bias correction to TCR pairs. A later analysis estimated false discovery rates by permuting HLA or CMV assignments 20 times. In a later analysis, co-occurring TCRs were grouped with DBSCAN, and TCRdist sequence similarity was added when clustering was performed within HLA-allele-positive subsets. Repertoires with fewer than 30,000 or more than 120,000 public chains were left out of co-occurrence clustering, as were five repertoires with anomalous nucleotide sharing. This is the immuneACCESS table as TCRdb keeps it, with only in-frame sequences that have V and J called. A part of the clones is gone; compared with another copy, unresolved V genes explain less than half, and the rest is unexplained. That table supplies the V and J calls and clone size; D and trimming were determined from the DNA. For this sample the table gives 150,000 or so clones, of which roughly 73% were detected only once. Roughly 1.7% of the sample goes to the ten largest clones.

As concerns this clone: What this receptor recognizes is not known. No base quality information exists; no much larger clone differs at one position.

The cohort was made up of under 800 healthy bone marrow donors. At the time of sampling, every cohort member was nominally healthy, though immune exposures that went unrecorded were likely present. The donor tested CMV seronegative, placing the donor among the 350 or so seronegative members of the cohort. A peripheral blood sample was provided by each donor, and peripheral blood mononuclear cells were used for TCR beta sequencing. The Qiagen DNeasy Blood Extraction Kit was used to extract genomic DNA from the blood cell samples. This TCR was recovered from a woman under 30 in good health and CMV-seronegative. The sample was PBMCs.

In nucleotide form, the sequence is TGTGCCAGCAGCGTAGAGGGGGGGGCTGAGGGGACCGGGGAGCTGTTTTTT. This gives the protein CASSVEGGAEGTGELFF. Recombination connected TRBV9 to TRBJ2-2, and possibly TRBD2, on 7 matching bases. Trimming at the junction amounts to 0 bases on V and 5 bases on J, and the germline ends lie 17 bases apart. The germline V gene gives CDR1 as SGDLS and CDR2 as YYNGEE. The CDR3 covers 17 residues, taking in both the cysteine and the phenylalanine. Only the CDR3 DNA stays, 51 bases, in frame from base 1. The entire variable domain, with the stretches around the CDR3 drawn from the reference TRBV9 and TRBJ2-2 proteins, is DSGVTQTPKHLITATGQRVTLRCSPRSGDLSVYWYQQSLDQGLQFLIQYYNGEERAKGNILERFSAQQFPDLHSELNLSSLELGDSALYFCASSVEGGAEGTGELFFGEGSRLTVL.